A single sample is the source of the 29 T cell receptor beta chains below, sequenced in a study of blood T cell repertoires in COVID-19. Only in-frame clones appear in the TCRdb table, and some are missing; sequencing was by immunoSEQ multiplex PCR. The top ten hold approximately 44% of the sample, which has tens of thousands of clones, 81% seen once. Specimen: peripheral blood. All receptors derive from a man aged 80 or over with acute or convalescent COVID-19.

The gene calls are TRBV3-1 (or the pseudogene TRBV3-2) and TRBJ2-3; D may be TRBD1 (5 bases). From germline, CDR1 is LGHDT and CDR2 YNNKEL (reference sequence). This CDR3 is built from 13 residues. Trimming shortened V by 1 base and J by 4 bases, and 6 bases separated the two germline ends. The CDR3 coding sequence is TGTGCCAGCAGCCAAGGGGGCTCAGATACGCAGTATTTT. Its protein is CASSQGGSDTQYF.

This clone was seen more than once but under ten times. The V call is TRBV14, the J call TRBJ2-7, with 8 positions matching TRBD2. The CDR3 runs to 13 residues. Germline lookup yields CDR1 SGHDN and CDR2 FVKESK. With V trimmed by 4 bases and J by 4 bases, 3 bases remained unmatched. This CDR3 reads CASSLRGGYEQYF. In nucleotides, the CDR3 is TGTGCCAGCAGCCTCCGGGGGGGGTACGAGCAGTACTTC.

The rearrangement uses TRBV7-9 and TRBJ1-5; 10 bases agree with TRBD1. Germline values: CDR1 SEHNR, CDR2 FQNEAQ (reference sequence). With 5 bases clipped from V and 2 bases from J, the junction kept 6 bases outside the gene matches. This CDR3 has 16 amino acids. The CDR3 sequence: CASSPGDRGGNQPQHF. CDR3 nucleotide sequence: TGTGCCAGCAGCCCCGGGGACAGGGGAGGCAATCAGCCCCAGCATTTT.

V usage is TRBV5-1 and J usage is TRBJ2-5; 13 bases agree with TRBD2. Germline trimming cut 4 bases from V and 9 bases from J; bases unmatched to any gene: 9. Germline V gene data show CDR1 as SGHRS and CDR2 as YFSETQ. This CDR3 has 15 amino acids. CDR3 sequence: CASSGGLAGFGAQYF. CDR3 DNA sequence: TGCGCCAGCAGCGGGGGACTAGCGGGGTTCGGCGCCCAGTACTTC.

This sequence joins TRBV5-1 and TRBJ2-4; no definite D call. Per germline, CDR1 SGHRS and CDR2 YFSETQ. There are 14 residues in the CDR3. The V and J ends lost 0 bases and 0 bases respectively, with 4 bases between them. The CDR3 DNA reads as TGCGCCAGCAGCTTGGACGGAGCCAAAAACATTCAGTACTTC. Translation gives CASSLDGAKNIQYF.

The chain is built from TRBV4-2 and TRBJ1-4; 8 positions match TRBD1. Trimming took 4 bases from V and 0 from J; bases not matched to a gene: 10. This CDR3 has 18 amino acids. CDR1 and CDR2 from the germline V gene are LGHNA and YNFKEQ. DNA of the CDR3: TGTGCCAGCAGCCTCATCGGACAGGGAAGGGCAACTAATGAAAAACTGTTTTTT. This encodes CASSLIGQGRATNEKLFF.

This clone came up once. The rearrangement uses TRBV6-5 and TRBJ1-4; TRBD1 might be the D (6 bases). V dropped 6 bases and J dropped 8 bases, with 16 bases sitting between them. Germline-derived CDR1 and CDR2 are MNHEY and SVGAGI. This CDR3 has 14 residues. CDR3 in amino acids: CASSPTGIREKLFF. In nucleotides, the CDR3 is TGTGCCAGCAGCCCAACAGGGATTCGCGAAAAACTGTTTTTT.

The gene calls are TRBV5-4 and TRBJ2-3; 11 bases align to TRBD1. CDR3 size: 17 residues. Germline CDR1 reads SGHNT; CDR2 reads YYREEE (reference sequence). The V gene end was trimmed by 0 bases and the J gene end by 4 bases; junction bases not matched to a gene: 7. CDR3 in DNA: TGTGCCAGCAGCTTGGCCGGACAGGGGGCTAAGGCAGATACGCAGTATTTT. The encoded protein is CASSLAGQGAKADTQYF.

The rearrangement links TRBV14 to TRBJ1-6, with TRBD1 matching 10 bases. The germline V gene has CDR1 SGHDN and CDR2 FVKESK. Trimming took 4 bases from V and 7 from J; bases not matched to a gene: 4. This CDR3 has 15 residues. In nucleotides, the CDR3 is TGTGCCAGCAGCCCGGGACAGGGGATAAATTCACCCCTCCACTTT. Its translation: CASSPGQGINSPLHF.

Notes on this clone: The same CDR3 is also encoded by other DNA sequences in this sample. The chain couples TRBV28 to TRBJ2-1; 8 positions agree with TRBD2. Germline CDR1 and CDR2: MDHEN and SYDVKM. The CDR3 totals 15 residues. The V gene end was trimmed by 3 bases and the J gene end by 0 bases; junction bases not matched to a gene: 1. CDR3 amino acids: CASSFAGGSYNEQFF. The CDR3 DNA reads TGTGCCAGCAGTTTTGCGGGAGGCTCCTACAATGAGCAGTTCTTC.

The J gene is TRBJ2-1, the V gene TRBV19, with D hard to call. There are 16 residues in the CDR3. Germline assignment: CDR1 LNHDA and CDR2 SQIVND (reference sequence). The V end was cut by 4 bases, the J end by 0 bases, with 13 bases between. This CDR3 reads CASSKARVSSYNEQFF. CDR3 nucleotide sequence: TGTGCCAGTAGTAAGGCCCGGGTGAGCTCCTACAATGAGCAGTTCTTC.

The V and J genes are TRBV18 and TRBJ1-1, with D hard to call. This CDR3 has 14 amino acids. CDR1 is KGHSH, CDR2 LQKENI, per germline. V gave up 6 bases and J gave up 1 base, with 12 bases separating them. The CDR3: CASSPGRSNTEAFF. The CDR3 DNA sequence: TGTGCCAGCTCCCCCGGGAGATCGAACACTGAAGCTTTCTTT. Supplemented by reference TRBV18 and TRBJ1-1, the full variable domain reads NAGVMQNPRHLVRRRGQEARLRCSPMKGHSHVYWYRQLPEEGLKFMVYLQKENIIDESGMPKERFSAEFPKEGPSILRIQQVVRGDSAAYFCASSPGRSNTEAFFGQGTRLTVV.

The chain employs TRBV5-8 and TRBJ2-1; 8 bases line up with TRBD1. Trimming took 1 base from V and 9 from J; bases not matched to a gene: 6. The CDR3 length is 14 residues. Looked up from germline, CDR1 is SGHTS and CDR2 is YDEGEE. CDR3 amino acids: CASSLPTGVGEQFF. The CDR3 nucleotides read TGTGCCAGCAGCTTGCCGACAGGGGTTGGTGAGCAGTTCTTC.

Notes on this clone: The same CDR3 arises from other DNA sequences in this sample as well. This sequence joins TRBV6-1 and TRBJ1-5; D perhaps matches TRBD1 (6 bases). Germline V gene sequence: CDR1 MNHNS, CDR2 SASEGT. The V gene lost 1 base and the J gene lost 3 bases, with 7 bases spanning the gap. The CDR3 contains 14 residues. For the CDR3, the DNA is TGTGCCAGCAGTGAAGACAGGGACAATCAGCCCCAGCATTTT. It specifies CASSEDRDNQPQHF.

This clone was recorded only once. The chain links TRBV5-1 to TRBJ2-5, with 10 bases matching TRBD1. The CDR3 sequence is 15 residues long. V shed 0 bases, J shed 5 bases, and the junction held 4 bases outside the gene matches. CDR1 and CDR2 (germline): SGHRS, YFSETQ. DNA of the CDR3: TGCGCCAGCAGCTTGGGACAGGGGGCCTTTGAGACCCAGTACTTC. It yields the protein CASSLGQGAFETQYF.

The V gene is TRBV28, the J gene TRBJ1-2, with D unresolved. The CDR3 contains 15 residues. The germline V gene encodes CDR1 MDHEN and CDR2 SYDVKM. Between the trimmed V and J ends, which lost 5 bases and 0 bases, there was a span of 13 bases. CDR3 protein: CASSDTKRANYGYTF. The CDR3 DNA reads TGTGCCAGCAGTGACACAAAGAGAGCTAACTATGGCTACACCTTC.

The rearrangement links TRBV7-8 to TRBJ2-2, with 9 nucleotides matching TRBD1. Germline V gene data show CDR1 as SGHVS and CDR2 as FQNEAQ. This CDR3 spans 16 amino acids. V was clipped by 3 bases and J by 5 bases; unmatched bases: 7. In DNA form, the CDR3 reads TGTGCCAGCAGCTTTCTGACAGGGGGGTTTACCGGGGAGCTGTTTTTT. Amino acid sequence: CASSFLTGGFTGELFF. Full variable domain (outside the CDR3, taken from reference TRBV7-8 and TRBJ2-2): GAGVSQSPRYKVAKRGQDVALRCDPISGHVSLFWYQQALGQGPEFLTYFQNEAQLDKSGLPSDRFFAERPEGSVSTLKIQRTQQEDSAVYLCASSFLTGGFTGELFFGEGSRLTVL.

In DNA form, the CDR3 reads TGTGCCAGCAGCGCGATGGCAGGGGGCGGTGGCTACACCTTC. Translation: CASSAMAGGGGYTF. V and J are TRBV7-2 and TRBJ1-2; 8 nucleotides agree with TRBD1. V dropped 5 bases and J dropped 7; count of bases not matched to a gene: 9. Germline-derived CDR1 and CDR2 are SGHTA and FQGNSA. The CDR3 has 14 amino acids.

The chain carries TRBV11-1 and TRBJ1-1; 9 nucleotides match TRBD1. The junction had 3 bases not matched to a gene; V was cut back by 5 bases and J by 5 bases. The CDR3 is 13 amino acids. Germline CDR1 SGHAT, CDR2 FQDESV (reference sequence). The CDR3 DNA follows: TGTGCCAGCAGCCCTGGGACAGGGACTGAAGCTTTCTTT. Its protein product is CASSPGTGTEAFF. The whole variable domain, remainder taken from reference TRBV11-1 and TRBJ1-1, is EAEVAQSPRYKITEKSQAVAFWCDPISGHATLYWYRQILGQGPELLVQFQDESVVDDSQLPKDRFSAERLKGVDSTLKIQPAELGDSAMYLCASSPGTGTEAFFGQGTRLTVV.

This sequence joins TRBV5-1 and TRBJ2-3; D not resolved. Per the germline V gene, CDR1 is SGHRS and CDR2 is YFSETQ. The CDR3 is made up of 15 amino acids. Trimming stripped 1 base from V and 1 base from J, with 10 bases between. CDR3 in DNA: TGCGCCAGCAGCTTGTTCCGCCGAGGCACAGATACGCAGTATTTT. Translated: CASSLFRRGTDTQYF.

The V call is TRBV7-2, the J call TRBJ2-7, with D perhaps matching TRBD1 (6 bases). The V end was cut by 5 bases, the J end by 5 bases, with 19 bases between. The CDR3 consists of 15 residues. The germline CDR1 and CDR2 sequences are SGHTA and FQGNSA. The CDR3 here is CASSPNEQGKDEQYF. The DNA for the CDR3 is TGTGCCAGCAGCCCAAACGAACAGGGAAAGGACGAGCAGTACTTC.

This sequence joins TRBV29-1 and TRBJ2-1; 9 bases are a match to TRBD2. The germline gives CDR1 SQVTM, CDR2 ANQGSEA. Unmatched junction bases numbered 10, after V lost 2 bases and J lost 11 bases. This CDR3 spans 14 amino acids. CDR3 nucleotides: TGCAGCGTTGAACTAGCGGGATATCAGGGCCAGCAGTTCTTC. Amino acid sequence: CSVELAGYQGQQFF.

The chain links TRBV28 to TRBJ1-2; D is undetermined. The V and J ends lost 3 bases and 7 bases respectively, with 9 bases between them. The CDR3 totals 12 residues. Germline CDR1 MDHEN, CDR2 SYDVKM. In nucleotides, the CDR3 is TGTGCCAGCAGTTTGTTGCTCAGTGGCTACACCTTC. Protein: CASSLLLSGYTF.

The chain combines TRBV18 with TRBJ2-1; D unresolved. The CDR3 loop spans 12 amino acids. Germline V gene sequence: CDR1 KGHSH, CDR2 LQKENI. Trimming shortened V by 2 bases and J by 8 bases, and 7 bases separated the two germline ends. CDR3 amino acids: CASSPAGDEQFF. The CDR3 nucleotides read TGTGCCAGCTCACCAGCAGGCGATGAGCAGTTCTTC.

The CDR3 coding sequence is TGTGCCAGCAGTTTCGAATTTGGGGAGGGCGAAGAGACCCAGTACTTC. Translation: CASSFEFGEGEETQYF. The rearrangement joins TRBV28 to TRBJ2-5, with 7 positions matching TRBD2. V shed 3 bases and J 3 bases; nucleotides not matched to a gene: 10. The germline V gene has CDR1 MDHEN and CDR2 SYDVKM. CDR3 length: 16 amino acids.

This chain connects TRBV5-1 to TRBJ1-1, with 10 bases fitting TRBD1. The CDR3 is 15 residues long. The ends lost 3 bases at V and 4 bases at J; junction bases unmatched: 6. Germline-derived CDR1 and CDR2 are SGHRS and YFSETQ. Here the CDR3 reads CASSSPDRGSTEAFF. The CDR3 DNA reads TGCGCCAGCAGCTCACCGGACAGGGGGAGCACTGAAGCTTTCTTT.

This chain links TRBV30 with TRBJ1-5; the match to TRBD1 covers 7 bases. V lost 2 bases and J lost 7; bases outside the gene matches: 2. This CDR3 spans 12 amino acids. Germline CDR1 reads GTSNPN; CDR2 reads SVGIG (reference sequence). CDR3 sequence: CAWSYRGQPQHF. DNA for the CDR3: TGTGCCTGGAGTTACAGGGGACAGCCCCAGCATTTT.

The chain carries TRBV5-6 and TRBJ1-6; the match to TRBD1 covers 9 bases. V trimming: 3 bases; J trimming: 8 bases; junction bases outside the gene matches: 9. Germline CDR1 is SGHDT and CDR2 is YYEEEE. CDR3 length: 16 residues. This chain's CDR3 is CASSYGTGRRHSPLHF. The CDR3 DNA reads TGTGCCAGCAGCTACGGGACAGGGAGAAGGCATTCACCCCTCCACTTT. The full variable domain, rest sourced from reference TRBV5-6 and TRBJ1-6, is DAGVTQSPTHLIKTRGQQVTLRCSPKSGHDTVSWYQQALGQGPQFIFQYYEEEERQRGNFPDRFSGHQFPNYSSELNVNALLLGDSALYLCASSYGTGRRHSPLHFGNGTRLTVT.

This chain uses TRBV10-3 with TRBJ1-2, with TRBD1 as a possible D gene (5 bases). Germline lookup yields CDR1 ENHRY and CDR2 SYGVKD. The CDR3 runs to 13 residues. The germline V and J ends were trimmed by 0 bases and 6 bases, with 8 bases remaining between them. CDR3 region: CAISESGADGYTF. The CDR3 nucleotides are TGTGCCATCAGTGAGTCTGGGGCCGATGGCTACACCTTC.